This T cell receptor (beta chain) was recovered during a study of blood T cell repertoires in COVID-19. On the study more broadly: Both acute and convalescent COVID-19 samples were obtained from the United States, Italy and Spain.

The length of the CDR3 is 17 residues. Original processing methods: Estimates of nucleated cell counts were drawn from the amplification of reference gene primers. The protocol was immunoSEQ multiplex PCR, while the TCRdb copy is restricted to in-frame clones and leaves out a portion. V, J and clone size derive from that table, while D and trimming were established from the DNA sequence. The sample consists of about 210,000 clones, more than 75% of them appearing once. The sample comprised peripheral blood. V is TRBV21-1 and J is TRBJ2-1; the D call of TRBD2 is as the table states it, not checked on the DNA. TRBV21-1 is given as a pseudogene. The TCR sequence derives from a middle-aged woman with acute or convalescent COVID-19. In nucleotides, the CDR3 is TGTGCCAGCAGCAAATGGAGTGGGGGGAGCCCTAACAATGAGCAGTTCTTC. It codes for CASSKWSGGSPNNEQFF.